This TCR beta chain was identified during a study of T cell responses to AZD1222 COVID-19 vaccine. This clone was seen only once. The V gene end was trimmed by 4 bases and the J gene end by 3 bases; junction bases not matched to a gene: 9. CDR3 length: 16 residues. Per the germline V gene, CDR1 is SGHAT and CDR2 is FQNNGV. Profiling relied on immunoSEQ multiplex PCR, and the TCRdb table lists in-frame clones only, not all of them. The table includes some 110,000 clones, around 84% detected once. The source is an adult who received the AZD1222 COVID-19 vaccine. The chain is built from TRBV11-2 and TRBJ1-1, with 9 bases aligning to TRBD1. Sequencing used peripheral blood, obtained 28 days after the second AZD1222 dose. CDR3: CASSSWDREGHTEAFF. In DNA, the CDR3 is TGTGCCAGCAGCTCCTGGGACAGGGAGGGGCACACTGAAGCTTTCTTT.